This is a list of T cell receptor beta chains from one sample in a study of blood T cell repertoires in COVID-19. Using immunoSEQ multiplex PCR, the repertoire was profiled, and TCRdb retains in-frame clones only, with some absent. The sample includes fewer than 65,000 clones, approximately 91% of them seen just once. The sequencing sample was made of peripheral blood. These receptors were obtained from a man aged 45-65 years with acute or convalescent COVID-19. CDR3s include the opening cysteine and the closing phenylalanine or tryptophan. The D gene is left open where the match is weak. Expanded clones are given a class, and other clones once, few, many or no size at all.

j_gene,abundance,d_gene,v_gene,CDR3nt,CDR3aa
TRBJ2-3,NA,TRBD2,TRBV2,TGTGCCAGCAGTTACGGGACTAGCGGAGATACGCAGTATTTT,CASSYGTSGDTQYF
TRBJ1-5,NA,NA,TRBV6-6,TGTGCCAGCAGTTTCACCGACAGTTTATATCAGCCCCAGCATTTT,CASSFTDSLYQPQHF
TRBJ2-3,NA,NA,TRBV5-5,TGTGCCAGCAGCTTGGCTAAAGCAGGGTATCGGACAGATACGCAGTATTTT,CASSLAKAGYRTDTQYF
TRBJ2-7,once,TRBD2,TRBV5-1,TGCGCCAGCAGCCCGGGGACTAGCGGAGGAGTAAAAGCCTACGAGCAGTACTTC,CASSPGTSGGVKAYEQYF
TRBJ2-7,NA,NA,TRBV5-1,TGCGCCAGCAGCTTGGATTCCGGCGAGCAGTACTTC,CASSLDSGEQYF
TRBJ2-5,NA,NA,TRBV19,TGTGCCAGTAGTATTGGGGGGGCAGTTCGAGAGACCCAGTACTTC,CASSIGGAVRETQYF
TRBJ2-1,NA,TRBD2,TRBV5-6,TGTGCCAGCAGCTTGGCCGCGGGAGAGATCTACAATGAGCAGTTCTTC,CASSLAAGEIYNEQFF
TRBJ2-6,once,NA,TRBV27,TGTGCCAGCAGTCAGGCGTCCCCAGGGTCCAAAGGGGCCAACGTCCTGACTTTC,CASSQASPGSKGANVLTF
TRBJ2-7,NA,NA,TRBV12-5,TGTGCTAGTGGGATAGGCAGGGGGGCCGACGAGCAGTACTTC,CASGIGRGADEQYF
TRBJ1-1,NA,NA,TRBV11-2,TGTGCCAGCAGCCCCACGAGGCCCTTGCATGAAGCTTTCTTT,CASSPTRPLHEAFF
TRBJ2-5,NA,TRBD1,TRBV9,TGTGCCAGCAGCGCCGGGACAGACCAAGAGACCCAGTACTTC,CASSAGTDQETQYF
TRBJ2-7,NA,NA,TRBV19,TGTGCCAGTAGTACAAAACAGGGCACCTACGAGCAGTACTTC,CASSTKQGTYEQYF
TRBJ2-7,NA,NA,TRBV19,TGTGCCAGTAGTATTATCACAGGGCCCCCCTACGAGCAGTACTTC,CASSIITGPPYEQYF
TRBJ2-2,NA,NA,TRBV5-4,TGTGCCAGCAGCTTACCAGACAGGACCAACACCGGGGAGCTGTTTTTT,CASSLPDRTNTGELFF
TRBJ2-1,NA,TRBD2,TRBV19,TGTGCCAGTAGTGGAGCGGGAGGACCCTACAATGAGCAGTTCTTC,CASSGAGGPYNEQFF
TRBJ2-7,NA,TRBD2,TRBV2,TGTGCCAGCAGTGTGGATAGCGGGAGTTACGAGCAGTACTTC,CASSVDSGSYEQYF
TRBJ2-5,NA,TRBD2,TRBV24-1,TGTGCCACCAGTAGCGGGGCGCGGGAGACCCAGTACTTC,CATSSGARETQYF
TRBJ2-7,NA,TRBD2,TRBV27,TGTGCCAGCTCGGGACTAGCGGGAGGGAGATCCCACTACGAGCAGTACTTC,CASSGLAGGRSHYEQYF
TRBJ1-6,once,NA,TRBV6-5,TGTGCCAGCAGTCACAGGGTTGATAATTCACCCCTCCACTTT,CASSHRVDNSPLHF
TRBJ2-5,once,TRBD2,TRBV6-1,TGTGCCAGCAGTGATGGGGCTAGCGGGAGGAAGGTGTACAAGATTACCCAGTACTTC,CASSDGASGRKVYKITQYF
TRBJ1-2,NA,NA,TRBV5-5,TGTGCCAGCAGCTTGGAGTACAGGAGCAATGGCTACACCTTC,CASSLEYRSNGYTF
TRBJ2-1,NA,NA,TRBV18,TGTGCCAGCTCACCAGAGAGCGCGGACAATGAGCAGTTCTTC,CASSPESADNEQFF
TRBJ2-2,NA,NA,TRBV15,TGTGCCACCAGCACCTCTACGCGGGCACAGGGAAGATCCGGGGAGCTGTTTTTT,CATSTSTRAQGRSGELFF
TRBJ1-5,NA,NA,TRBV10-1,TGCGCCAGCAGTGAGAGGTGGACTCCCGCGGCGGAGCCCCAGCATTTT,CASSERWTPAAEPQHF
TRBJ1-5,NA,NA,TRBV7-9,TGTGCCAGCAGCTCGGACAGAAGCAATCAGCCCCAGCATTTT,CASSSDRSNQPQHF
TRBJ2-5,once,NA,TRBV7-2,TGTGCCAGCAGCTTAAAGACAGGTGGAACTCAAGAGACCCAGTACTTC,CASSLKTGGTQETQYF
TRBJ2-1,NA,NA,TRBV27,TGTGCCAGCACCAACAGGGCCTACAATGAGCAGTTCTTC,CASTNRAYNEQFF
TRBJ2-3,NA,TRBD2,TRBV25-1,TGTGCCAGCAGTGTAGCGGGATACACAGATACGCAGTATTTT,CASSVAGYTDTQYF
TRBJ1-3,few,NA,TRBV20-1,TGCAGTGCTAGTGGGCAGGGGTCGATCAACTCTGGAAACACCATATATTTT,CSASGQGSINSGNTIYF
TRBJ1-5,NA,NA,TRBV30,TGTGCCTGGACAGGGAAGGGCAATCAGCCCCAGCATTTT,CAWTGKGNQPQHF
TRBJ2-1,NA,NA,TRBV12-5,TGTGCTAGTGGTTTGGTAGGAACAGCCTCCTACAATGAGCAGTTCTTC,CASGLVGTASYNEQFF
TRBJ1-5,NA,NA,TRBV4-3,TGCGCCAGCAGCCAAGATAGGGGGACGCCAAATCAGCCCCAGCATTTT,CASSQDRGTPNQPQHF
TRBJ2-2,NA,NA,TRBV6-5,TGTGCCAGTCCCGCGTTCGCGAACACCGGGGAGCTGTTTTTT,CASPAFANTGELFF
TRBJ2-7,NA,TRBD2,TRBV10-1,TGCGCCAGCATCGGGACTAGCGGGCTCGAGCAGTACTTC,CASIGTSGLEQYF
TRBJ1-4,once,NA,TRBV13,TGTGCCAGCAGCTTACGGAGGCAGCTCAAATTAAGGAAAACTAATGAAAAACTGTTTTTT,CASSLRRQLKLRKTNEKLFF
TRBJ2-5,NA,TRBD2,TRBV5-8,TGTGCCAGCAGCTTGGTTGGGTCTAGCGGGAGGAACCAGTACTTC,CASSLVGSSGRNQYF
TRBJ1-1,NA,TRBD1,TRBV29-1,TGCAGCGTAATTGCACGACAGGGGAACACTGAAGCTTTCTTT,CSVIARQGNTEAFF
TRBJ2-3,NA,NA,TRBV7-2,TGTGCCAGCAGCTTAATGAGTCTAGCGACTTCAGATACGCAGTATTTT,CASSLMSLATSDTQYF
TRBJ1-6,NA,NA,TRBV19,TGTGCCAGTAGTATAAGCCGGGGGGATCCCCTCCACTTT,CASSISRGDPLHF
TRBJ2-7,NA,TRBD1,TRBV6-2/TRBV6-3,TGTGCCAGCAGTTGGACAGGGATCTACGAGCAGTACTTC,CASSWTGIYEQYF
TRBJ2-7,NA,NA,TRBV29-1,TGCAGCGTTGGCGGCGGGATCAACTACGAGCAGTACTTC,CSVGGGINYEQYF
TRBJ1-2,NA,NA,TRBV19,TGTGCCAGTAGTATAGCCGGAGACAACTATGGCTACACCTTC,CASSIAGDNYGYTF
TRBJ2-1,NA,TRBD1,TRBV6-4,TGTGCCAGCCGAAAGACAGGGGTAAACAATGAGCAGTTCTTC,CASRKTGVNNEQFF
TRBJ2-7,NA,NA,TRBV6-5,TGTGCCAGCAACCGAGGGGGGGACTACGAGCAGTACTTC,CASNRGGDYEQYF
TRBJ2-3,NA,NA,TRBV10-3,TGTGCCATCAGTGACCCGGATACGCAGTATTTT,CAISDPDTQYF
TRBJ1-2,once,TRBD1,TRBV2,TGTGCCAGCGTTTTGGACAGGGACTATGGCTACACCTTC,CASVLDRDYGYTF
TRBJ2-3,NA,NA,TRBV30,TGTGCCTGGAGACTAACGGGATGGCTGAATACGCAGTATTTT,CAWRLTGWLNTQYF
TRBJ1-1,NA,TRBD1,TRBV11-2,TGTGCCAGCAGCTTAGTAGGGGGACAGGGGAGGACTGAAGCTTTCTTT,CASSLVGGQGRTEAFF